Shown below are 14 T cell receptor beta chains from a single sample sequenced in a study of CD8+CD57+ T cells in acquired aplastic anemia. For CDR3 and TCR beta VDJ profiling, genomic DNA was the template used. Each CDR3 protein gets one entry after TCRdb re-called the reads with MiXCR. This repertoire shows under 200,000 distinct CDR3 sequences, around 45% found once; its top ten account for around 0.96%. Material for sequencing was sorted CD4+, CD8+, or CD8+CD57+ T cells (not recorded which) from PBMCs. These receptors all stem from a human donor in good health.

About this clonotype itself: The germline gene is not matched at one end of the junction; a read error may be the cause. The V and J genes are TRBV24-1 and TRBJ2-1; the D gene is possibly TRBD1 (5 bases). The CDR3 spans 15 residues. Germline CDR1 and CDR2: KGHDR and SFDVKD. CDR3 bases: TGTGCCACCAGTGATTTGCAGGGCTCCTGCAATGAGCAGTTCTTC. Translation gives CATSDLQGSCNEQFF.

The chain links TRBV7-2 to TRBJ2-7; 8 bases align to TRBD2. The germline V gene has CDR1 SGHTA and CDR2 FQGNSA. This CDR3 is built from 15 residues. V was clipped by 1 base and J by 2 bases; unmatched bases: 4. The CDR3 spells CASSLVGGGPYEQYF. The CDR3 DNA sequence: TGTGCCAGCAGCTTAGTGGGCGGGGGGCCCTACGAGCAGTACTTC.

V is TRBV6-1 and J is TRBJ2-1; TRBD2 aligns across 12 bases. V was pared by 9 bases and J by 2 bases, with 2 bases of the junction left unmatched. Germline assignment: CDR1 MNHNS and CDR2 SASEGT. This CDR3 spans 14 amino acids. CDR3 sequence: CARSSGGAYNEQFF. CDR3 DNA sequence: TGTGCCAGATCTAGCGGGGGGGCCTACAATGAGCAGTTCTTC.

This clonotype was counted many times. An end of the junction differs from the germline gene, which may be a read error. The CDR3 here is CATSDGLGGTYNKQFF. In DNA form, the CDR3 reads TGTGCCACCAGTGATGGCCTCGGGGGAACCTACAATAAGCAGTTCTTC. The V and J genes are TRBV24-1 and TRBJ2-1, with a tentative D call TRBD2 (6 bases). CDR1 and CDR2 (germline): KGHDR, SFDVKD. There are 16 residues in the CDR3.

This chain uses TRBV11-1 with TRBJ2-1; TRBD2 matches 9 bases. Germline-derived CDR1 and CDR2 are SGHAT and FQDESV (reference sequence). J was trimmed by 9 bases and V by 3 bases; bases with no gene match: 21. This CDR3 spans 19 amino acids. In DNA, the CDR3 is TGTGCCAGCAGCTTTAAGACGACAGGGCTAGCGGGACCATACGGTGAGCAGTTCTTC. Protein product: CASSFKTTGLAGPYGEQFF.

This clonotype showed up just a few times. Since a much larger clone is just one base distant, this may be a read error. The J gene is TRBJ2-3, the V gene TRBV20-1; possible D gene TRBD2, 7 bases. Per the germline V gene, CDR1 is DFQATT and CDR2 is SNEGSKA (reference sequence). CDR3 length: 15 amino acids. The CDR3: CSARARGGSTDTQCF. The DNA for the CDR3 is TGCAGTGCTAGGGCACGCGGGGGCTCCACAGATACGCAGTGTTTT.

CDR3 in DNA: TGCAGTGCTAACGTACAGGGGGCAAGCACAGATACGCAGTATTTT. Encoded protein: CSANVQGASTDTQYF. This chain links TRBV20-1 with TRBJ2-3, with 9 bases aligning to TRBD1. This CDR3 has 15 residues. Germline lookup yields CDR1 DFQATT and CDR2 SNEGSKA (reference sequence). Trimming at V came to 4 bases and at J to 0 bases, leaving 5 bases not matched to a gene.

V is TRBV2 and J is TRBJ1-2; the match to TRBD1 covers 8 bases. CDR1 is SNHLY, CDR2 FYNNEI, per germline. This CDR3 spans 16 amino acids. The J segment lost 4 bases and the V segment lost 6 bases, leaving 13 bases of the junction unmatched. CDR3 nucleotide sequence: TGTGCCAGCAGAGGTGGGGCAGGGGGCTCTAGCTATGGCTACACCTTC. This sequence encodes CASRGGAGGSSYGYTF. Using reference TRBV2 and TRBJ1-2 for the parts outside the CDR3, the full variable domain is EPEVTQTPSHQVTQMGQEVILRCVPISNHLYFYWYRQILGQKVEFLVSFYNNEISEKSEIFDDQFSVERPDGSNFTLKIRSTKLEDSAMYFCASRGGAGGSSYGYTFGSGTRLTVV.

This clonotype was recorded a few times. CDR3 in DNA: TGTGCCAGCAGCTTCGGGGGGCCCAGCAATCAGCCCCAGCATTTT. This sequence encodes CASSFGGPSNQPQHF. The chain joins TRBV11-2 to TRBJ1-5; tentative D call: TRBD1 (6 bases). Germline CDR1 and CDR2: SGHAT and FQNNGV. CDR3 length equals 15 residues. V was cut by 3 bases and J by 1 base, with 10 bases left in between. Looking up the rest from reference TRBV11-2 and TRBJ1-5 gives the full variable domain: EAGVAQSPRYKIIEKRQSVAFWCNPISGHATLYWYQQILGQGPKLLIQFQNNGVVDDSQLPKDRFSAERLKGVDSTLKIQPAKLEDSAVYLCASSFGGPSNQPQHFGDGTRLSIL.

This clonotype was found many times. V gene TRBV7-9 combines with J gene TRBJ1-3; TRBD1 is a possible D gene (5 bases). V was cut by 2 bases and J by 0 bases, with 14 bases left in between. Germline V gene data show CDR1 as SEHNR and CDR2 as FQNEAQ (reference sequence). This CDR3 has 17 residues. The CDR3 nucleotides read TGTGCCAGCAGCTTACGAGTGTCCAGGGCCTCTGGAAACACCATATATTTT. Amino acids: CASSLRVSRASGNTIYF.

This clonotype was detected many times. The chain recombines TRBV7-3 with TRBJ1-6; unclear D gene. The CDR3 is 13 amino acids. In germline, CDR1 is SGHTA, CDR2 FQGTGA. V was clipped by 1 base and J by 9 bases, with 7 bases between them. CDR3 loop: CASSLNLFSPLHF. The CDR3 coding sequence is TGTGCCAGCAGCTTAAATTTATTTTCACCCCTCCACTTT.

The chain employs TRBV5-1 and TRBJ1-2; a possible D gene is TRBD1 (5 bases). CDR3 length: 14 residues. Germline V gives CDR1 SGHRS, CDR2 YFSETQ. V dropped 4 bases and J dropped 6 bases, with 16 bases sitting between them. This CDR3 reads CASSPKVSGDGYTF. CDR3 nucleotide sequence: TGCGCCAGCAGCCCGAAGGTGTCGGGGGATGGCTACACCTTC.

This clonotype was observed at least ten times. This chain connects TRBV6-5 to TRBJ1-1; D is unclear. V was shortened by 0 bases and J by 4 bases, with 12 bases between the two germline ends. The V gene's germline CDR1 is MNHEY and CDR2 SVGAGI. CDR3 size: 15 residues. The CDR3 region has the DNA TGTGCCAGCAGTTACTCGAAGGCGATTAGCACTGAAGCTTTCTTT. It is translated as CASSYSKAISTEAFF.

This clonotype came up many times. CDR3 DNA: TGTGCCAGCAGTCAACAGCAACATAATTCACCCCTCCACTTT. Protein sequence: CASSQQQHNSPLHF. This chain connects TRBV6-1 to TRBJ1-6; D gene uncertain. CDR3 length: 14 residues. V lost 5 bases and J lost 5, with 10 bases in between. In germline, CDR1 is MNHNS, CDR2 SASEGT.